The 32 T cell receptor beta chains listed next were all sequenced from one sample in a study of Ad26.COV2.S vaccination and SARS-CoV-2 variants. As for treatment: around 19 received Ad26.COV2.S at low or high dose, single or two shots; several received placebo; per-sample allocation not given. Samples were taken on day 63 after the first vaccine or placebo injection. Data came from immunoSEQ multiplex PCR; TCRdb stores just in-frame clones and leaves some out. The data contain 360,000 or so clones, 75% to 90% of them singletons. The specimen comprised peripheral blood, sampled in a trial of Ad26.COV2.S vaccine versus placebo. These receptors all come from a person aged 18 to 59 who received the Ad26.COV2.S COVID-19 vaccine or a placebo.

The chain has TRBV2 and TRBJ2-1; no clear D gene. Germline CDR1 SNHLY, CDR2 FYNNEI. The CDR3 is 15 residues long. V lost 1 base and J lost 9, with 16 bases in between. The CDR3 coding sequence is TGTGCCAGCAGTGAAGAGGCCCCTGCGCTAACTGAGCAGTTCTTC. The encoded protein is CASSEEAPALTEQFF.

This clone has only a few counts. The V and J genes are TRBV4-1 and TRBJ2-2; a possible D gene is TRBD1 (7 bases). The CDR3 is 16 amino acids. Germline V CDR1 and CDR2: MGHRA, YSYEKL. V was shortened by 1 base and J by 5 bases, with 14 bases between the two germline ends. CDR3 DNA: TGCGCCAGCAGCCAAGGCCCAGCAGGGGGGACCGGGGAGCTGTTTTTT. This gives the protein CASSQGPAGGTGELFF.

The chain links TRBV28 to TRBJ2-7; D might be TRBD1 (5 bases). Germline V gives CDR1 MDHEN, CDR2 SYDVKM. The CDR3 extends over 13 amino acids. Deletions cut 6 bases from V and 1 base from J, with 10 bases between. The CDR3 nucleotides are TGTGCCAGCAGCTTGGCAGGGTCCTACGAGCAGTACTTC. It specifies CASSLAGSYEQYF.

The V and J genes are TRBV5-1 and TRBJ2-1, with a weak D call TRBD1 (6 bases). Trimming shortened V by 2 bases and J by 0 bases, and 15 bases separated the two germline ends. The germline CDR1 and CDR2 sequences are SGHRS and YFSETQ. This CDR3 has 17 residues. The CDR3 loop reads CASSFKGEPSSYNEQFF. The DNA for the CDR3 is TGCGCCAGCAGCTTCAAGGGGGAACCAAGCTCCTACAATGAGCAGTTCTTC.

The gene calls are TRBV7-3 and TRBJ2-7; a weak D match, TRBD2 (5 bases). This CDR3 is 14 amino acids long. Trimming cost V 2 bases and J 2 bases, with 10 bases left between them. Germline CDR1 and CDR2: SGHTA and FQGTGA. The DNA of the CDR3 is TGTGCCAGCAGCTTAGGCGGGCCCGCCTACGAGCAGTACTTC. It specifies CASSLGGPAYEQYF.

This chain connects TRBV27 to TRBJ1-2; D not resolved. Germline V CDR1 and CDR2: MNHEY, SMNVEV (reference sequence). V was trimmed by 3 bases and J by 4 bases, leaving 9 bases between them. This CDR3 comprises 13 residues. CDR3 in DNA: TGTGCCAGCAGTTTTGGGCCGAGCTATGGCTACACCTTC. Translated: CASSFGPSYGYTF.

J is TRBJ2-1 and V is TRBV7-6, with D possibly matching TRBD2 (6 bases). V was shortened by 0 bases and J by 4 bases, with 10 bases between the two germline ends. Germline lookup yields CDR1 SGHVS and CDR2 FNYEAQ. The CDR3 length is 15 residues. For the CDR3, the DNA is TGTGCCAGCAGCTTAGCTAGCGGCCCATACAATGAGCAGTTCTTC. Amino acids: CASSLASGPYNEQFF.

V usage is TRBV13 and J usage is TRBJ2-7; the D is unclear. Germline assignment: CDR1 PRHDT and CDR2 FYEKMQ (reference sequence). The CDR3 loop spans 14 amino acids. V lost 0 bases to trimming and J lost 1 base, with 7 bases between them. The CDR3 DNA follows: TGTGCCAGCAGCTTAGGGGTTGTTTCCTACGAGCAGTACTTC. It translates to CASSLGVVSYEQYF.

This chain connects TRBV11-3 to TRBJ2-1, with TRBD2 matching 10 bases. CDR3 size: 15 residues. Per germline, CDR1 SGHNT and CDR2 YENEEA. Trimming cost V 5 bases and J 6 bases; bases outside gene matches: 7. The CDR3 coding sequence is TGTGCCAGCAGCGTTCGACTAGCGGGCATCAATGAGCAGTTCTTC. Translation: CASSVRLAGINEQFF.

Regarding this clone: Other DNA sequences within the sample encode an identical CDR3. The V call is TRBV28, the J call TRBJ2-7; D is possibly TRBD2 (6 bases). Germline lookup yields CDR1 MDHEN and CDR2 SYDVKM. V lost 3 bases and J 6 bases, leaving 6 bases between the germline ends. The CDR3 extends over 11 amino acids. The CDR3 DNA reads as TGTGCCAGCAGTTTGGGGGGCGAGCAGTACTTC. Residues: CASSLGGEQYF.

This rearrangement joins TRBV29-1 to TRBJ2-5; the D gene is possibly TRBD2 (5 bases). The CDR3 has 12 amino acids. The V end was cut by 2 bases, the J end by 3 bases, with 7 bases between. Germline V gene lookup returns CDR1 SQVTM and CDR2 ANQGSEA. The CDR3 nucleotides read TGCAGCGTTGAAAGCGGAGAAGAGACCCAGTACTTC. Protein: CSVESGEETQYF.

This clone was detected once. CDR3 sequence (DNA): TGTGCCAGTAGACAGGGAGGCACCTACGAGCAGTACTTC. Its translation: CASRQGGTYEQYF. The chain combines TRBV19 with TRBJ2-7; perhaps D is TRBD1 or TRBD2 (6 bases each). CDR1 and CDR2 (germline): LNHDA, SQIVND (reference sequence). V lost 6 bases, J lost 2 bases, and 11 bases lay in between. This CDR3 comprises 13 residues. Full variable domain (rest looked up from reference TRBV19 and TRBJ2-7): DGGITQSPKYLFRKEGQNVTLSCEQNLNHDAMYWYRQDPGQGLRLIYYSQIVNDFQKGDIAEGYSVSREKKESFPLTVTSAQKNPTAFYLCASRQGGTYEQYFGPGTRLTVT.

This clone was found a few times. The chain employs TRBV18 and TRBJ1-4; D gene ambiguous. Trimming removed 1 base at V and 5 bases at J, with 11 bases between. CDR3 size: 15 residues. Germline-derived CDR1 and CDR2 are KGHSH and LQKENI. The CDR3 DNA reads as TGTGCCAGCTCACCACGAAACGGGAGGAATGAAAAACTGTTTTTT. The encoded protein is CASSPRNGRNEKLFF.

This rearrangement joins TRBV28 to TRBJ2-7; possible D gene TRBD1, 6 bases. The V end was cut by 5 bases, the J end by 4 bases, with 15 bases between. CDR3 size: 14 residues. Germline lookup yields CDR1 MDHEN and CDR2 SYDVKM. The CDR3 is CASSPLFRGYEQYF. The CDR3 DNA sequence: TGTGCCAGCAGTCCCTTATTCAGGGGATACGAGCAGTACTTC.

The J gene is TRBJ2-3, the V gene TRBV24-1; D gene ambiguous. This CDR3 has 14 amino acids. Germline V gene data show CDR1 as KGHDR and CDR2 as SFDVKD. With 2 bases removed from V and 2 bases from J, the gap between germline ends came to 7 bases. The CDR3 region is CATSDYRSTDTQYF. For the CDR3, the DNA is TGTGCCACCAGTGATTACCGGTCCACAGATACGCAGTATTTT.

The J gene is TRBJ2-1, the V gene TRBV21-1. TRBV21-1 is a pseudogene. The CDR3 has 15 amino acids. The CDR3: CASTPGPTCYNEQFF. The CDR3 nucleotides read TGTGCCAGCACCCCGGGACCCACGTGCTACAATGAGCAGTTCTTC.

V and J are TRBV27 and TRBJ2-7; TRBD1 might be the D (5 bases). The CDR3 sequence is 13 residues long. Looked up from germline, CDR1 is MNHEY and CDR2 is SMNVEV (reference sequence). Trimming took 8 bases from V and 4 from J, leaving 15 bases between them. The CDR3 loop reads CASASADRYEQYF. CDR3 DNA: TGTGCCAGCGCTTCCGCCGACAGATACGAGCAGTACTTC.

For the CDR3, the DNA is TGCGCCAGCAGCCCACAACTATCCGGTGGGACAGTGAACACTGAAGCTTTCTTT. Translation gives CASSPQLSGGTVNTEAFF. The chain joins TRBV5-1 to TRBJ1-1, with 7 bases aligning to TRBD1. The germline gives CDR1 SGHRS, CDR2 YFSETQ. There are 18 residues in the CDR3. Germline trimming cut 4 bases from V and 0 bases from J; bases unmatched to any gene: 15.

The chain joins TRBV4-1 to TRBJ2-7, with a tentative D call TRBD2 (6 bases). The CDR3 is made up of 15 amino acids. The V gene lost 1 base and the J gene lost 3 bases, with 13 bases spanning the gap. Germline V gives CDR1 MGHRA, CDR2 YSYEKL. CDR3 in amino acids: CASSQGRDPGYEQYF. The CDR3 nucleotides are TGCGCCAGCAGCCAAGGGCGGGACCCCGGCTACGAGCAGTACTTC.

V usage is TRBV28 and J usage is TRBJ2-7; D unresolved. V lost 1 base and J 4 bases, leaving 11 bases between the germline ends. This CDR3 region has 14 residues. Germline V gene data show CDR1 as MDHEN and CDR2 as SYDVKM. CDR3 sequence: CASSLSGFQYEQYF. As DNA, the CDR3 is TGTGCCAGCAGTTTATCCGGGTTCCAATACGAGCAGTACTTC.

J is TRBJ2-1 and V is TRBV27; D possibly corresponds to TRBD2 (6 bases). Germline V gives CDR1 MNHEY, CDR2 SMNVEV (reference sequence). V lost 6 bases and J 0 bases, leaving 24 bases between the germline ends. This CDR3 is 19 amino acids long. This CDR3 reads CASSSPPPLARSSYNEQFF. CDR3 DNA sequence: TGTGCCAGCAGCTCCCCACCTCCCCTAGCGAGGAGCTCCTACAATGAGCAGTTCTTC.

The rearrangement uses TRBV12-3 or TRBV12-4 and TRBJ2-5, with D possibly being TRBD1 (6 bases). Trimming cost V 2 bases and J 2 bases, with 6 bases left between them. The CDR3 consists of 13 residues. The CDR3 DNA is TGTGCCAGCAGTTTACAGGGGCAAGAGACCCAGTACTTC. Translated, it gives CASSLQGQETQYF.

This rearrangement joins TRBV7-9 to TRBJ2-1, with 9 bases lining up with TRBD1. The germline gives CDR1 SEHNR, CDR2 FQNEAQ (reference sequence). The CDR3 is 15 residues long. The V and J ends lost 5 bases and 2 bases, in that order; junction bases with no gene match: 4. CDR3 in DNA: TGTGCCAGCAGCGAACGGGACAGGGCCTACAATGAGCAGTTCTTC. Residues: CASSERDRAYNEQFF.

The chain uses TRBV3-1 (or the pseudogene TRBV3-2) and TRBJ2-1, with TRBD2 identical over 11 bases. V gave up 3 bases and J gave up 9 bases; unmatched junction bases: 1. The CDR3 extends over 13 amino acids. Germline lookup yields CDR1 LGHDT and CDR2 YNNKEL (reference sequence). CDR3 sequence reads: CASSHGTSGEQFF. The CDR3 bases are TGTGCCAGCAGCCACGGGACTAGCGGTGAGCAGTTCTTC.

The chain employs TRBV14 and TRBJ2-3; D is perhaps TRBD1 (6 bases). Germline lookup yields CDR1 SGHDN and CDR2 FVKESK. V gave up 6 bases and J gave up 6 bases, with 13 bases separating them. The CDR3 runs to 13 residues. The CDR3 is CASRGSGVDTQYF. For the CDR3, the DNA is TGTGCCAGCAGGGGTTCAGGGGTGGATACGCAGTATTTT.

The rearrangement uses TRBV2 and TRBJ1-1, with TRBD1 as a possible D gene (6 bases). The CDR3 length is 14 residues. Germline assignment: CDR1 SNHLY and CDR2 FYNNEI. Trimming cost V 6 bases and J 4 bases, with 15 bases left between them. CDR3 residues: CASREQGPSTEAFF. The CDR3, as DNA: TGTGCCAGCAGAGAACAGGGTCCTTCCACTGAAGCTTTCTTT.

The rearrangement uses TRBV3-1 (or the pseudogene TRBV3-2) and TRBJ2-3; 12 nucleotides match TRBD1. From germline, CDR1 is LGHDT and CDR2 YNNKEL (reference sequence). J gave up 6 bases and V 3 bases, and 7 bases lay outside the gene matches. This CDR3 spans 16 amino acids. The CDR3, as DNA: TGTGCCAGCAGCCAGCGCCCGGGACAGGGGGCCGATACGCAGTATTTT. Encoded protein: CASSQRPGQGADTQYF.

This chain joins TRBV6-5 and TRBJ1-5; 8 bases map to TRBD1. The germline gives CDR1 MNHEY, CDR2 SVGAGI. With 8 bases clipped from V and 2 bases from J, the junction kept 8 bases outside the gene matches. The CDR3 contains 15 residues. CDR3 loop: CASHQGAAGNQPQHF. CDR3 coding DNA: TGTGCCAGCCATCAGGGGGCGGCCGGCAATCAGCCCCAGCATTTT.

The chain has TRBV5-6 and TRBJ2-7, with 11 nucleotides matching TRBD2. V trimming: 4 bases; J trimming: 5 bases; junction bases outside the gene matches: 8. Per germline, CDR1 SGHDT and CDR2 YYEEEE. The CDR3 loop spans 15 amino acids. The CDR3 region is CASSPGTSGRNEQYF. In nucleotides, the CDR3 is TGTGCCAGCAGCCCAGGGACTAGCGGAAGGAACGAGCAGTACTTC.

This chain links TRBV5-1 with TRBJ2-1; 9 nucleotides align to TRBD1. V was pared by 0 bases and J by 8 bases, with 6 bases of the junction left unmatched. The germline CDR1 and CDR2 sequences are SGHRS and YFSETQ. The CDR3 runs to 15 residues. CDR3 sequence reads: CASSLAGTGFDEQFF. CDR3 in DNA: TGCGCCAGCAGCTTGGCCGGGACAGGGTTCGATGAGCAGTTCTTC.

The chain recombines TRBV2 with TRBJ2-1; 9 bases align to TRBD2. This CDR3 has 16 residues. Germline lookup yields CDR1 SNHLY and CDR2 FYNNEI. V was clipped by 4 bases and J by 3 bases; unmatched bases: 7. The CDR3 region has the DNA TGTGCCAGCAGTGCAGTACGACTAGCGGTCTACAATGAGCAGTTCTTC. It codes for CASSAVRLAVYNEQFF. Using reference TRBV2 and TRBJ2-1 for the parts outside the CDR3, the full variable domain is EPEVTQTPSHQVTQMGQEVILRCVPISNHLYFYWYRQILGQKVEFLVSFYNNEISEKSEIFDDQFSVERPDGSNFTLKIRSTKLEDSAMYFCASSAVRLAVYNEQFFGPGTRLTVL.

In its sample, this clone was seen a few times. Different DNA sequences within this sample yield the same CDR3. CDR3: CASSFSGSTDTQYF. The CDR3 nucleotides are TGTGCCAGTAGTTTTAGCGGGAGCACAGATACGCAGTATTTT. This chain connects TRBV19 to TRBJ2-3; TRBD2 agrees at 7 bases. The V and J ends lost 5 bases and 0 bases, in that order; junction bases with no gene match: 2. This CDR3 is built from 14 residues. In germline, CDR1 is LNHDA, CDR2 SQIVND (reference sequence).